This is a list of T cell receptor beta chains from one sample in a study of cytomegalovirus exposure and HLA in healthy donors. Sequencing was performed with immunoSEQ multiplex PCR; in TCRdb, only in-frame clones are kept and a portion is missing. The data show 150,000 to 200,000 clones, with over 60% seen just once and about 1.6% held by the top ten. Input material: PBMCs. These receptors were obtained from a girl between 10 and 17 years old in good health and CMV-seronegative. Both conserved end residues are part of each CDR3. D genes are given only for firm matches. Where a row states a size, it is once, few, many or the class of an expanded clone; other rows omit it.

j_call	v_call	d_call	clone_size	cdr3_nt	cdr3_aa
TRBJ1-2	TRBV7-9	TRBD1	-	TGTGCCAGCAGCCCCAGGACAGGGGTAGACTATGGCTACACCTTC	CASSPRTGVDYGYTF
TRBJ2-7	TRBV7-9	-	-	TGTGCCAGCAGCCTAGAATACAGGGACGAGCAGTACTTC	CASSLEYRDEQYF
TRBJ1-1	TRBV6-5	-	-	TGTGCCAGCAGTACGGGGTCGGGTATGAACACTGAAGCTTTCTTT	CASSTGSGMNTEAFF
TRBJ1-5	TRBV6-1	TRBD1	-	TGTGCCTGCTGGACAGGGGGTAATCAGCCCCAGCATTTT	CACWTGGNQPQHF
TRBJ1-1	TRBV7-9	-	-	TGTGCCAGCTCACTTTCTACAGTTGAAGCTTTCTTT	CASSLSTVEAFF
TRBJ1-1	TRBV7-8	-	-	TGTGCCAGCACCTTTCGTGTACAAGGTAGCGCTTTCTTT	CASTFRVQGSAFF
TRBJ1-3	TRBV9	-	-	TGTGCCAGCAGCGTAGGAGACACGTATGGAAACACCATATATTTT	CASSVGDTYGNTIYF
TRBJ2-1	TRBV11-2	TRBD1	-	TGTGCCAGCAGCCCACGGACAGGTCCCGACAATGAGCAGTTCTTC	CASSPRTGPDNEQFF
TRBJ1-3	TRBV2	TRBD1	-	TGTGCCAGCAGTGAAGCGGGGGGGGGACAGGGCATATTTGGAAACACCATATATTTT	CASSEAGGGQGIFGNTIYF
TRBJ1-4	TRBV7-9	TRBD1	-	TGTGCCAGCAGCCTGAGCACAGGGGTGGGGAATGAAAAACTGTTTTTT	CASSLSTGVGNEKLFF
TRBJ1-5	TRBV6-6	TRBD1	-	TGTGCCAGCAGTTACTCGGGACAGGGGGATCAGCCCCAGCATTTT	CASSYSGQGDQPQHF
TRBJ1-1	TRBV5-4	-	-	TGTGCCAGCAGACAAGACAGGTCGAACACTGAAGCTTTCTTT	CASRQDRSNTEAFF
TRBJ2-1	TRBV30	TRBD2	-	TGTGCCTGGTGTGGACTAGGCGACAATGAGCAGTTCTTC	CAWCGLGDNEQFF
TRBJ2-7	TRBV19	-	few	TGTGCCAGTATGCTACTGACAGGTTCCTACGAGCAGTACTTC	CASMLLTGSYEQYF
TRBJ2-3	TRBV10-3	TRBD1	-	TGTGCCATCAGGAAAGGGACAGGGACCACAGATACGCAGTATTTT	CAIRKGTGTTDTQYF
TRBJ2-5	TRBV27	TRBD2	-	TGTGCCAGCAGTCGAAGCGGGGGAGAGACCCAGTACTTC	CASSRSGGETQYF
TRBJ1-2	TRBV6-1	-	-	TGTGCCAGCAGCAACAGGGATGGCTACACCTTC	CASSNRDGYTF
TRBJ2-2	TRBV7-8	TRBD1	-	TGTGCCAGCACCGAGCAGGGGGCGCGTACCGGGGAGCTGTTTTTT	CASTEQGARTGELFF
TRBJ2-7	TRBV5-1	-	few	TGCGCCAGCAGCTTGGGAGGGAAAGAGCAGTACTTC	CASSLGGKEQYF
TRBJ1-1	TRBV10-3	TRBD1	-	TGTGCCATCAGTGAGAACAGGGGTGGCACTGAAGCTTTCTTT	CAISENRGGTEAFF
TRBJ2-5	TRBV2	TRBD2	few	TGTGCCAGCAGTGACGGGACTAGCGGGGGTGTACAAGAGACCCAGTACTTC	CASSDGTSGGVQETQYF
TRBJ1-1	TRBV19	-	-	TGTGCCAGTAGTATTCTCAGCGTGAACACTGAAGCTTTCTTT	CASSILSVNTEAFF
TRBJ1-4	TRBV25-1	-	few	TGTGCCAGCAGTGGTAGGACTGCAACTAATGAAAAACTGTTTTTT	CASSGRTATNEKLFF
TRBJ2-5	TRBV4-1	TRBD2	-	TGCGCCAGCAGCCAAGCTGAGCGGGAGCAAGAGACCCAGTACTTC	CASSQAEREQETQYF
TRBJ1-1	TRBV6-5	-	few	TGTGCCAGCAGTTACTCCCTCGGGGGGAACACTGAAGCTTTCTTT	CASSYSLGGNTEAFF
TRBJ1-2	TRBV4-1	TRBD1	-	TGCGCCAGCAGCCATGACTACCGGGACAGGGGGCGGCCTTACTATGGCTACACCTTC	CASSHDYRDRGRPYYGYTF
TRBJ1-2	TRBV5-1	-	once	TGCGCCAGCACAATTATGCCAGGGATGGGAAAGGACTATGGCTACACCTTC	CASTIMPGMGKDYGYTF
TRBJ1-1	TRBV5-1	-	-	TGCGCCAGCAGCTTGGCTTTCGGAGAGTACACTGAAGCTTTCTTT	CASSLAFGEYTEAFF
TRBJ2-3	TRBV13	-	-	TGTGCCAGCCTAAGGGGTTCATTAGATACGCAGTATTTT	CASLRGSLDTQYF
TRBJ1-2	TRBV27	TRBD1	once	TGTGCCAGCAGGACATTGACCGGGACAGGGATTTTTCGGGACTATGGCTACACCTTC	CASRTLTGTGIFRDYGYTF
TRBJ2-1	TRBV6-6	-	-	TGTGCCAGCAGTCTTAGGACTATAACCGACAATGAGCAGTTCTTC	CASSLRTITDNEQFF
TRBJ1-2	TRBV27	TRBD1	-	TGTGCCAGCCAAAGGACAGGGGGCTCTTCTGGCTACACCTTC	CASQRTGGSSGYTF
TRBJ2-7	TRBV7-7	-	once	TGTGCTAGCAGCTCCGCCAGGGGTCCGTCCTACGAGCAGTACTTC	CASSSARGPSYEQYF
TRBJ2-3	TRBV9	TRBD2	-	TGTGCCAGCAGCAGTCGGCTAGCGGGGGGTCTAGATACGCAGTATTTT	CASSSRLAGGLDTQYF
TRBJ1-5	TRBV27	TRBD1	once	TGTGCCAGCAGAGACAGGGTGGGAAATCAGCCCCAGCATTTT	CASRDRVGNQPQHF
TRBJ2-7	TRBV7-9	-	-	TGTGCCAGCAGCAACACCTACGAGCAGTACTTC	CASSNTYEQYF
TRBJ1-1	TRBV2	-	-	TGTGCCAGCAGTGATCCGACAGATCCTGAAGCTTTCTTT	CASSDPTDPEAFF
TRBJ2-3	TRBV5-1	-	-	TGCGCCAGCAGGCGAGGGACAACCACAGATACGCAGTATTTT	CASRRGTTTDTQYF
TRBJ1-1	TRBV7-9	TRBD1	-	TGTGCCAGCAGCCTAGGACAGGGAGCGCTTACTGAAGCTTTCTTT	CASSLGQGALTEAFF
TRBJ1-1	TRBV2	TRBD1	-	TGTGCCAGCACCGTGACAGGGAACATGAACACTGAAGCTTTCTTT	CASTVTGNMNTEAFF
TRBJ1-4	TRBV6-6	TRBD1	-	TGTGCCAGCAGTGGCCGGGACAGGGGGAATGAAAAACTGTTTTTT	CASSGRDRGNEKLFF
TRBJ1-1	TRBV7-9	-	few	TGTGCCAGCAGCTTCGCAGGGCCTGAAGCTTTCTTT	CASSFAGPEAFF
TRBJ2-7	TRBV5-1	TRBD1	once	TGCGCCAGCAGCTTATACGGACAGGGAGGAATCTACGAGCAGTACTTC	CASSLYGQGGIYEQYF
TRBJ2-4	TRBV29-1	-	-	TGCAGCGTGAGGGACGGGAGCAAAAACATTCAGTACTTC	CSVRDGSKNIQYF
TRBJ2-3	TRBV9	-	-	TGTGCCAGCAGCGACAAAGATACGCAGTATTTT	CASSDKDTQYF
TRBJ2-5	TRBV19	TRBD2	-	TGTGCCAGTAGTAGGGGAGGGAGCGCTGAGACCCAGTACTTC	CASSRGGSAETQYF
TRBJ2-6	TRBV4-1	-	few	TGCGCCAGCAGCCAAGTTTTTGGGCAGGGCCCCTCTGGGGCCAACGTCCTGACTTTC	CASSQVFGQGPSGANVLTF
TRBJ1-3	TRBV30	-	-	TGTGCCTGGGAGGAGGTCTCTGGAAACACCATATATTTT	CAWEEVSGNTIYF
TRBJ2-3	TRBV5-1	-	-	TGCGCCAGCAGCTTGACCCGACAGGGCACAGATACGCAGTATTTT	CASSLTRQGTDTQYF